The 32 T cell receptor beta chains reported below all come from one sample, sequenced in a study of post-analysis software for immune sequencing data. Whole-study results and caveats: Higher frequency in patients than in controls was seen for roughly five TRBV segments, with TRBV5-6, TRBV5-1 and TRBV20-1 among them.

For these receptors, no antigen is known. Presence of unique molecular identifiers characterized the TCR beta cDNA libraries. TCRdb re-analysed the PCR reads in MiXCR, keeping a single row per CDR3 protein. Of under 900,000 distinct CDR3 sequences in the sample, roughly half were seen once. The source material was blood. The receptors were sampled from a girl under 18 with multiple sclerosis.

The CDR3 protein is CASSGEVRDTQYF. The CDR3 region has the DNA TGTGCCAGCAGCGGGGAAGTCCGGGATACGCAGTATTTT. This chain connects TRBV3-1 to TRBJ2-3; D not resolved. V lost 5 bases, J lost 6 bases, and 12 bases lay in between. Per germline, CDR1 LGHDT and CDR2 YNNKEL (reference sequence). The CDR3 runs to 13 residues.

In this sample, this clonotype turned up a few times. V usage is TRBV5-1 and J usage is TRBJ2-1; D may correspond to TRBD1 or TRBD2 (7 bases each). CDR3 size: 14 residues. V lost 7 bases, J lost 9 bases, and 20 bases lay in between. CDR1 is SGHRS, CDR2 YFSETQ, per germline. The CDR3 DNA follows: TGCGCCAGCCGGAATTCGCCAGGGGGGGGTGAGCAGTTCTTC. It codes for CASRNSPGGGEQFF.

CDR3 sequence reads: CASSYSEGGREQYF. CDR3 nucleotides: TGTGCCAGCAGTTACTCCGAGGGTGGTCGGGAGCAGTACTTC. The genes are TRBV6-2 or TRBV6-3 and TRBJ2-7; D possibly corresponds to TRBD2 (5 bases). This CDR3 has 14 residues. Germline V gives CDR1 MNHEY, CDR2 SVGEGT. V was cut by 0 bases and J by 7 bases, with 13 bases left in between.

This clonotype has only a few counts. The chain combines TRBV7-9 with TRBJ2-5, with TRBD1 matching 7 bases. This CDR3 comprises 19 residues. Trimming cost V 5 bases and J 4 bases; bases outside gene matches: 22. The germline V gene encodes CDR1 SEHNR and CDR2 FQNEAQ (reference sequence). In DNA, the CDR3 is TGTGCCAGCAGCCCCGTGACTAAAACCGAGACAGGGATCGGAGAGACCCAGTACTTC. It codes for CASSPVTKTETGIGETQYF.

The CDR3 sequence is CASSLSTGGRGEQFF. As DNA, the CDR3 is TGTGCCAGCAGTTTAAGCACAGGGGGGCGGGGTGAGCAGTTCTTC. V gene TRBV27 combines with J gene TRBJ2-1; 8 positions match TRBD1. The CDR3 spans 15 residues. V shed 2 bases, J shed 9 bases, and the junction held 9 bases outside the gene matches. Germline CDR1 reads MNHEY; CDR2 reads SMNVEV (reference sequence).

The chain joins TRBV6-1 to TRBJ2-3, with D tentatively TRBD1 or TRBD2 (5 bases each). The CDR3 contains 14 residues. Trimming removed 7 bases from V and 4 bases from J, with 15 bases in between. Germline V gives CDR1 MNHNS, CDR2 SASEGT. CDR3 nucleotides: TGTGCCAGCACCAAGACCCGGGGACCAGATACGCAGTATTTT. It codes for CASTKTRGPDTQYF.

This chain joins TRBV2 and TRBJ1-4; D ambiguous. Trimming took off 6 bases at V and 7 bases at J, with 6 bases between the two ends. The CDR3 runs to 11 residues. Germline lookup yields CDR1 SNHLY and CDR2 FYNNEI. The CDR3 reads CASRVGEKLFF. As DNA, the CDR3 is TGTGCCAGCAGAGTGGGTGAAAAACTGTTTTTT.

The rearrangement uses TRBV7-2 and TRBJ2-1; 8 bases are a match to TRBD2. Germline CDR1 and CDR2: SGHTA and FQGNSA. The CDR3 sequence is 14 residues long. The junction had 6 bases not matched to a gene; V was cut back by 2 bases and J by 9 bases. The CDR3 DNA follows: TGTGCCAGCAGCTTATTCGGGAGCGGGAGTGAGCAGTTCTTC. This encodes CASSLFGSGSEQFF.

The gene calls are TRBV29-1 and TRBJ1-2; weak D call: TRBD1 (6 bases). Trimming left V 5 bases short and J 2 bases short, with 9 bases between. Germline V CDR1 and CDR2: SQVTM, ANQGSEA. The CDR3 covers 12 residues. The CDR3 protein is CSVKDRNYGYTF. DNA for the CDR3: TGCAGCGTTAAGGACAGAAACTATGGCTACACCTTC.

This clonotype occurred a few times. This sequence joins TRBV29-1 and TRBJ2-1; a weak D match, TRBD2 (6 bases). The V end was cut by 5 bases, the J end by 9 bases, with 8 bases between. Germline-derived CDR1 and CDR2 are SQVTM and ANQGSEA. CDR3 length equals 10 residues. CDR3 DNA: TGCAGCGTTCGGGACTTTGAGCAGTTCTTC. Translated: CSVRDFEQFF.

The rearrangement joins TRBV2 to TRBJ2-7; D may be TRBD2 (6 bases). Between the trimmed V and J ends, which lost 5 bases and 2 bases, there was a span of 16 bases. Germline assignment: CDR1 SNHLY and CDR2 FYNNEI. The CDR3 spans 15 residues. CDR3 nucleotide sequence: TGTGCCAGCAGTTCAGGGCGGGGCGGAGCCTACGAGCAGTACTTC. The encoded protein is CASSSGRGGAYEQYF.

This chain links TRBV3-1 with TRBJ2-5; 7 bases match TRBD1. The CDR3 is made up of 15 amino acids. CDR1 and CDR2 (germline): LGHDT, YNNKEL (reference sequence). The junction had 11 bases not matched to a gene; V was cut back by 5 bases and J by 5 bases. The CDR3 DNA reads TGTGCCAGCAGCGCAACGGATTACAGGGGCGAGACCCAGTACTTC. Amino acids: CASSATDYRGETQYF.

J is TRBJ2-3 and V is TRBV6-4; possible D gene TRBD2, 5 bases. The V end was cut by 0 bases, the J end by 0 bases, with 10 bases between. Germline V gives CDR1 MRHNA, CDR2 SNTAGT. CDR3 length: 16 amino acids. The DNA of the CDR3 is TGTGCCAGCAGTGACTCGGCTAGCCCTAGCACAGATACGCAGTATTTT. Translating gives CASSDSASPSTDTQYF.

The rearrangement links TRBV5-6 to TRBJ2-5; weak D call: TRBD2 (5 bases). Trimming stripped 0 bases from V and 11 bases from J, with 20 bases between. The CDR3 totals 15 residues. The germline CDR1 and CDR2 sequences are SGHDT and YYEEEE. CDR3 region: CASSLVGEPPEEQYF. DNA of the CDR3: TGTGCCAGCAGCTTGGTCGGGGAACCGCCAGAAGAGCAGTACTTC.

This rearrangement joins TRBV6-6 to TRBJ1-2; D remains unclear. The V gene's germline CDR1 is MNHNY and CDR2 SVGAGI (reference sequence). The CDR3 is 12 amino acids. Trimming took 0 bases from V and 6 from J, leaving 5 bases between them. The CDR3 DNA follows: TGTGCCAGCAGTTACTCGGAAGATGGCTACACCTTC. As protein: CASSYSEDGYTF.

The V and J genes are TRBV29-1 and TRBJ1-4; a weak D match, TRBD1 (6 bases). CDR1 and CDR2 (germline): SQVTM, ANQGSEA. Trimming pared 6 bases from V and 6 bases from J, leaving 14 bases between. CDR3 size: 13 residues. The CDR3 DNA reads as TGCAGCGTCGGACGAAACAGGGATGAAAAACTGTTTTTT. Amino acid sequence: CSVGRNRDEKLFF.

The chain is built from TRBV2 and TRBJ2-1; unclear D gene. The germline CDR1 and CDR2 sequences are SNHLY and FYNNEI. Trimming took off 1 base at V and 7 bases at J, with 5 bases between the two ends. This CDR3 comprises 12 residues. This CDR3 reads CASSEDNNEQFF. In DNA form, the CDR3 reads TGTGCCAGCAGTGAAGACAATAATGAGCAGTTCTTC.

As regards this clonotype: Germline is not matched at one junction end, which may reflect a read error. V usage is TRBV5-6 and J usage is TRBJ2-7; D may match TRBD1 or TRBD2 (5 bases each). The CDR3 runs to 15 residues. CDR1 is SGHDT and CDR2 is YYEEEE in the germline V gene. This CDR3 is CANSLYGTADYEQYF. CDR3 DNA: TGTGCCAACAGCTTATACGGGACGGCGGATTACGAGCAGTACTTC.

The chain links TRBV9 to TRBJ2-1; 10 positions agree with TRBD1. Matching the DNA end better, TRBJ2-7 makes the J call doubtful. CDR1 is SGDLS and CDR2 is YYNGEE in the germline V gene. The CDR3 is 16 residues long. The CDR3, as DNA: TGTGCCAGCAGCGTAGCTCTAGACAGGGGGCAAGACGAGCAGTACTTC. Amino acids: CASSVALDRGQDEQYF.

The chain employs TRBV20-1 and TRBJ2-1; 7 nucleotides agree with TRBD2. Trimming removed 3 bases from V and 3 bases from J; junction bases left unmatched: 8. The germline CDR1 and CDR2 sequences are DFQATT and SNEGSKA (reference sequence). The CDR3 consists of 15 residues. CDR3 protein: CSARDLGGGYNEQFF. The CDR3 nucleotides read TGCAGTGCTAGGGACCTTGGCGGGGGCTACAATGAGCAGTTCTTC.

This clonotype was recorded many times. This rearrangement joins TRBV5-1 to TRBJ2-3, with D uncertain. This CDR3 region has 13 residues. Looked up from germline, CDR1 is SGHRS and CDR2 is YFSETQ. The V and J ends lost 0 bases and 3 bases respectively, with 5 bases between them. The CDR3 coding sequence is TGCGCCAGCAGCTTGGCAGCGACAGATACGCAGTATTTT. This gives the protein CASSLAATDTQYF.

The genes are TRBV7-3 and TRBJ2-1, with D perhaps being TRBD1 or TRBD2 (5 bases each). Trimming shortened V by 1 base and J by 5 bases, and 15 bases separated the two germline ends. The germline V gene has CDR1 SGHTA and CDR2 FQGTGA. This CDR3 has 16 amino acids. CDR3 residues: CASSLRSGRIDNEQFF. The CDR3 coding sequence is TGTGCCAGCAGCTTAAGATCGGGACGGATAGACAATGAGCAGTTCTTC.

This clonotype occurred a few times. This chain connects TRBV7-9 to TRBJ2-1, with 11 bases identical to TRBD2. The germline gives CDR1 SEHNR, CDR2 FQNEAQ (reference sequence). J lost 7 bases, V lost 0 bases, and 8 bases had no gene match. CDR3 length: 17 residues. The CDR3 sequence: CASSLAPGLAVRNEQFF. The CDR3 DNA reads TGTGCCAGCAGCTTAGCCCCGGGACTAGCGGTACGGAATGAGCAGTTCTTC.

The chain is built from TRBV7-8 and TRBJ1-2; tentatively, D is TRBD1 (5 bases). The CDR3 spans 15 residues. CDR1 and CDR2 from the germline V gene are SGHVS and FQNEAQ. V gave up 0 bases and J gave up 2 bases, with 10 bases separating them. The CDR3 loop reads CASSLAGAPNYGYTF. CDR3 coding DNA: TGTGCCAGCAGCTTAGCCGGGGCCCCAAACTATGGCTACACCTTC.

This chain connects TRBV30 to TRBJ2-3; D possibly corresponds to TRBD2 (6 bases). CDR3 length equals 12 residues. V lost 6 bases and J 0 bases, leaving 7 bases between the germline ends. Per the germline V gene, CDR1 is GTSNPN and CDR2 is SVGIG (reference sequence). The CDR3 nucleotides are TGTGCCTGCAGCGGGAGCACAGATACGCAGTATTTT. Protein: CACSGSTDTQYF.

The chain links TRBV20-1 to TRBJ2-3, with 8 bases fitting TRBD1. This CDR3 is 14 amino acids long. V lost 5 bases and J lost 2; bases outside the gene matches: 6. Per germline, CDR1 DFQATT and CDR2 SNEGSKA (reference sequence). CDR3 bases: TGCAGTGCTCGCGGACAGGGAAACACAGATACGCAGTATTTT. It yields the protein CSARGQGNTDTQYF.

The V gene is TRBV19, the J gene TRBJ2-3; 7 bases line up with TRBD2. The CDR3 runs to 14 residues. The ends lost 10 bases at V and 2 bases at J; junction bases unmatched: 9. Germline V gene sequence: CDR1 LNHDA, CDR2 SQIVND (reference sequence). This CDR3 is CATATSLNTDTQYF. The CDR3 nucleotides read TGTGCCACAGCGACTAGCTTAAACACAGATACGCAGTATTTT.

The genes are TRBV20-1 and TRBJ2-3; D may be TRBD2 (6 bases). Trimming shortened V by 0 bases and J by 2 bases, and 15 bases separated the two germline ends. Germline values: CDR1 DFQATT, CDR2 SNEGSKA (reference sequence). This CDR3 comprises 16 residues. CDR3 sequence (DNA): TGCAGTGCTAGAGAGCTGGGCGGGAAGGTCACAGATACGCAGTATTTT. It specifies CSARELGGKVTDTQYF.

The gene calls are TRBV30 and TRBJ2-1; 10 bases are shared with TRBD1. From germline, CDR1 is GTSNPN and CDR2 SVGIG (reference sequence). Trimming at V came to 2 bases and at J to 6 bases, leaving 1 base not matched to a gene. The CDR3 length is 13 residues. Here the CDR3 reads CAWSRTGGNEQFF. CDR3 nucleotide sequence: TGTGCCTGGAGTCGGACAGGGGGCAATGAGCAGTTCTTC.

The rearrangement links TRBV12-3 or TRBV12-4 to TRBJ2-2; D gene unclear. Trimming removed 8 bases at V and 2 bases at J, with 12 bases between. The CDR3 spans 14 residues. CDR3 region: CASGRVGNTGELFF. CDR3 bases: TGTGCCAGCGGTCGGGTGGGTAACACCGGGGAGCTGTTTTTT.

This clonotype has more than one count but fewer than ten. The CDR3 loop is CASSRTLALGAGGRYNEQFF. CDR3 sequence (DNA): TGTGCCAGCAGCCGCACCTTGGCCCTTGGGGCGGGGGGGCGCTACAATGAGCAGTTCTTC. The gene calls are TRBV7-9 and TRBJ2-1; 9 bases fit TRBD2. The J segment lost 3 bases and the V segment lost 5 bases, leaving 20 bases of the junction unmatched. Germline V gene sequence: CDR1 SEHNR, CDR2 FQNEAQ (reference sequence). This CDR3 spans 20 amino acids.

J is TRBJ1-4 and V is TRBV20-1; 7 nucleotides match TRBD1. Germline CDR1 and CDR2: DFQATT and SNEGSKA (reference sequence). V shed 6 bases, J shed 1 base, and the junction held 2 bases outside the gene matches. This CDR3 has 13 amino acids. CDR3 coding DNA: TGCAGTGCCCACAGGGGAACTAATGAAAAACTGTTTTTT. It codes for CSAHRGTNEKLFF.